One sample yielded the 18 T cell receptor beta chains listed below, sequenced in a study of T cells in Graves' hyperthyroidism and ophthalmopathy. TCR beta CDR3 region amplification was performed from RNA transcripts. A set of HTBI primers served as the primers for a first-round RT-PCR of the TCR CDR3. TCRdb called the multiplex PCR reads again in MiXCR, with one record for every CDR3 protein. The data hold more than 350,000 distinct CDR3 sequences, with 15% to 20% observed a single time. Source material: blood. Receptor source: a woman aged 25 to 39 with Graves' hyperthyroidism that later progressed to Graves' ophthalmopathy.

This clonotype has at least ten counts. The V call is TRBV28, the J call TRBJ2-5; maybe TRBD1 (6 bases). Germline V gene data show CDR1 as MDHEN and CDR2 as SYDVKM. This CDR3 is 15 amino acids long. V was trimmed by 7 bases and J by 2 bases, leaving 17 bases between them. The CDR3 sequence is CASTKAGESQETQYF. The CDR3 DNA follows: TGTGCCAGCACTAAGGCAGGGGAATCACAAGAGACCCAGTACTTC.

This clonotype was counted many times. The chain uses TRBV28 and TRBJ2-2; perhaps D is TRBD1 or TRBD2 (5 bases each). V was clipped by 5 bases and J by 0 bases, with 10 bases between them. Germline CDR1 reads MDHEN; CDR2 reads SYDVKM. CDR3 length: 15 amino acids. The CDR3 is CASSRRGPNTGELFF. The CDR3 region has the DNA TGTGCCAGCAGTAGAAGGGGACCGAACACCGGGGAGCTGTTTTTT.

This clonotype was counted a few times. V and J are TRBV6-6 and TRBJ2-2, with 7 bases aligning to TRBD1. Per the germline V gene, CDR1 is MNHNY and CDR2 is SVGAGI (reference sequence). The CDR3 runs 16 residues. With V trimmed by 2 bases and J by 3 bases, 6 bases remained unmatched. The CDR3 DNA is TGTGCCAGCAGTTACGAAACAGGGGCCCACACCGGGGAGCTGTTTTTT. The encoded protein is CASSYETGAHTGELFF.

The CDR3 region is CASSLDGYGYTF. CDR3 bases: TGTGCCAGCAGCCTAGATGGCTATGGCTACACCTTC. The chain joins TRBV2 to TRBJ1-2; D uncertain. CDR1 and CDR2 (germline): SNHLY, FYNNEI. This CDR3 has 12 residues. Trimming took 6 bases from V and 4 from J, leaving 9 bases between them.

This clonotype occurred a few times. The chain is built from TRBV7-2 and TRBJ2-2; possible D gene TRBD1, 6 bases. Germline CDR1 is SGHTA and CDR2 is FQGNSA. The V gene lost 2 bases and the J gene lost 1 base, with 14 bases spanning the gap. The CDR3 has 17 amino acids. The CDR3 DNA sequence: TGTGCCAGCAGCTTAATGAGACAGGCGATGAACACCGGGGAGCTGTTTTTT. Translated: CASSLMRQAMNTGELFF.

This clonotype was recorded at least ten times. The chain combines TRBV9 with TRBJ2-1, with D unresolved. V lost 0 bases to trimming and J lost 7 bases, with 5 bases between them. CDR1 is SGDLS, CDR2 YYNGEE, per germline. The CDR3 runs 12 residues. The CDR3 region has the DNA TGTGCCAGCAGCGTAGACGGGAATGAGCAGTTCTTC. Its protein is CASSVDGNEQFF. The full variable domain, with the rest looked up from reference TRBV9 and TRBJ2-1, is DSGVTQTPKHLITATGQRVTLRCSPRSGDLSVYWYQQSLDQGLQFLIQYYNGEERAKGNILERFSAQQFPDLHSELNLSSLELGDSALYFCASSVDGNEQFFGPGTRLTVL.

This chain connects TRBV7-2 to TRBJ2-3; D is ambiguous. The CDR3 runs to 17 residues. The V and J ends lost 1 base and 3 bases respectively, with 17 bases between them. The V gene's germline CDR1 is SGHTA and CDR2 FQGNSA. The CDR3 nucleotides are TGTGCCAGCAGCTTAGATTCCCGGGCTCTTCAAACAGATACGCAGTATTTT. This encodes CASSLDSRALQTDTQYF.

This clonotype was counted between two and nine times. The J gene is TRBJ2-6, the V gene TRBV19; D is unresolved. The V gene lost 7 bases and the J gene lost 2 bases, with 3 bases spanning the gap. CDR1 is LNHDA, CDR2 SQIVND, per germline (reference sequence). The CDR3 sequence is 12 residues long. The CDR3 loop is CASTTGANVLTF. CDR3 DNA: TGTGCCAGTACCACTGGGGCCAACGTCCTGACTTTC.

In this sample, this clonotype turned up a few times. The chain recombines TRBV6-1 with TRBJ2-1; weak D call: TRBD2 (5 bases). Germline V lookup: CDR1 MNHNS, CDR2 SASEGT. Trimming removed 4 bases from V and 7 bases from J, with 14 bases in between. The length of the CDR3 is 14 residues. The CDR3 sequence: CASSVLANRNEQFF. As DNA, the CDR3 is TGTGCCAGCAGTGTCCTAGCTAACCGTAATGAGCAGTTCTTC.

This chain uses TRBV29-1 with TRBJ1-3; no firm D call. The germline V and J ends were trimmed by 2 bases and 0 bases, with 5 bases remaining between them. This CDR3 contains 13 residues. Germline CDR1 and CDR2: SQVTM and ANQGSEA. The CDR3: CSVESFSGNTIYF. CDR3 sequence (DNA): TGCAGCGTTGAATCCTTCTCTGGAAACACCATATATTTT.

Details on this clonotype: Since a much larger clone is just one base distant, this may be a read error. The chain carries TRBV29-1 and TRBJ1-5; D may match TRBD1 or TRBD2 (5 bases each). The J call may be mistaken, given a closer DNA end match to TRBJ2-3. Per the germline V gene, CDR1 is SQVTM and CDR2 is ANQGSEA. CDR3 length equals 13 residues. CDR3 protein: CSVAGGVHQPQYF. CDR3 in DNA: TGCAGCGTTGCTGGGGGAGTACATCAGCCCCAGTATTTT.

This clonotype was seen repeatedly, ten times or more. The chain has TRBV6-1 and TRBJ2-7, with 7 bases lining up with TRBD2. CDR1 is MNHNS, CDR2 SASEGT, per germline. Unmatched junction bases numbered 9, after V lost 5 bases and J lost 2 bases. CDR3 length equals 15 residues. CDR3 bases: TGTGCCAGCAGTTCGTCTAGCGGCCCACCCTACGAGCAGTACTTC. It yields the protein CASSSSSGPPYEQYF.

The sample holds many counts of this clonotype. DNA of the CDR3: TGTGCCAGCAGCCCGGTCGACACTGAAGCTTTCTTT. This gives the protein CASSPVDTEAFF. This chain connects TRBV6-1 to TRBJ1-1; D unresolved. The CDR3 spans 12 residues. The V gene lost 6 bases and the J gene lost 3 bases, with 8 bases spanning the gap. Germline lookup yields CDR1 MNHNS and CDR2 SASEGT.

This clonotype was detected a few times. J is TRBJ2-2 and V is TRBV7-6, with D possibly matching TRBD2 (6 bases). Germline-derived CDR1 and CDR2 are SGHVS and FNYEAQ. There are 19 residues in the CDR3. V was cut by 4 bases and J by 3 bases, with 24 bases left in between. CDR3 nucleotides: TGTGCCAGCAGCTCACTATTCACTGACACGGGAGTTGACACCGGGGAGCTGTTTTTT. Translated, it gives CASSSLFTDTGVDTGELFF.

In this sample, this clonotype turned up once. The rearrangement joins TRBV10-3 to TRBJ2-7; D remains ambiguous. The CDR3 is 14 residues long. Germline V gene lookup returns CDR1 ENHRY and CDR2 SYGVKD. V shed 3 bases and J shed 7 bases, with 16 bases lying between them. CDR3 sequence (DNA): TGTGCCATCAGTGAAGGCGATGGGGTGAGGGAGCAGTACTTC. This sequence encodes CAISEGDGVREQYF.

This chain uses TRBV12-3 or TRBV12-4 with TRBJ1-5; TRBD1 matches 9 bases. The CDR3 has 21 residues. J gave up 0 bases and V 5 bases, and 20 bases lay outside the gene matches. The CDR3 protein is CASSESHNRTGATYSNQPQHF. The CDR3 DNA follows: TGTGCCAGCAGTGAGAGTCATAACCGGACAGGGGCAACCTATAGCAATCAGCCCCAGCATTTT.

This clonotype was detected once. This sequence joins TRBV6-2 or TRBV6-3 and TRBJ2-4, with 7 bases that match TRBD1. The CDR3 has 16 amino acids. Unmatched junction bases numbered 8, after V lost 5 bases and J lost 1 base. Germline V lookup: CDR1 MNHEY, CDR2 SVGEGT. CDR3 in DNA: TGTGCCAGCAGTCGGACAGGCTCTGGGGCCAAAAACATTCAGTACTTC. Its protein product is CASSRTGSGAKNIQYF.

Worth noting for this clonotype: With a much larger clone just one base away, this may be a read error. The chain uses TRBV14 and TRBJ2-1, with 7 bases matching TRBD2. CDR1 and CDR2 from the germline V gene are SGHDN and FVKESK. The CDR3 is 16 residues long. The V gene end was trimmed by 2 bases and the J gene end by 6 bases; junction bases not matched to a gene: 10. Here the CDR3 DNA reads TGTGCCAGCAGCCAACTGCCGGGAGGAGGAGGCAATGAGCAGTTCTTC. This encodes CASSQLPGGGGNEQFF.